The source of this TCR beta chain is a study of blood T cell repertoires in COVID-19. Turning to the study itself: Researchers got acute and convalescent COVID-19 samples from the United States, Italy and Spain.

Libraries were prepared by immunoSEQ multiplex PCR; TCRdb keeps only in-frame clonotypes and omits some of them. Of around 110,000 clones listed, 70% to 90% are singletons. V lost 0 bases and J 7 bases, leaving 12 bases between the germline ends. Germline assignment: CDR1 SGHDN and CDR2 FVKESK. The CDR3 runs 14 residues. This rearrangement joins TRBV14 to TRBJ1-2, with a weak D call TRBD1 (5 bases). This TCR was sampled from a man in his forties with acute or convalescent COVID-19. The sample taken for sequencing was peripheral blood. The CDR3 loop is CASSQDRQGSGYTF. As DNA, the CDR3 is TGTGCCAGCAGCCAAGATAGGCAGGGCAGTGGCTACACCTTC.